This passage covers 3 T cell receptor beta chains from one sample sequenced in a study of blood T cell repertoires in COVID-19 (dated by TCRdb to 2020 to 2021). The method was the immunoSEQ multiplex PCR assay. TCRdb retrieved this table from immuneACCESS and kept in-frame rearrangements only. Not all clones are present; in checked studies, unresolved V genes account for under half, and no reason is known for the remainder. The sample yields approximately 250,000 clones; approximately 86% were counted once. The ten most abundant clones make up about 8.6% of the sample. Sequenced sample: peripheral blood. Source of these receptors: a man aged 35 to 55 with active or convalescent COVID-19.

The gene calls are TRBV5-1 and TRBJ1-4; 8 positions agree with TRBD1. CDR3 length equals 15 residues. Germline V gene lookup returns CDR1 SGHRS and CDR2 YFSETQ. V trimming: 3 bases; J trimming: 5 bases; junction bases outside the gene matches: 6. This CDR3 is CASSYSGGVNEKLFF. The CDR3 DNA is TGCGCCAGCAGCTATTCAGGGGGCGTCAATGAAAAACTGTTTTTT.

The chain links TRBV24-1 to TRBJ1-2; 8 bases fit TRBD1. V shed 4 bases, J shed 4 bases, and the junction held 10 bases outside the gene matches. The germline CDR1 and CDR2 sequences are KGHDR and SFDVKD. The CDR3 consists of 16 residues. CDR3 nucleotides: TGTGCCACCAGTGAGGGCGGACAGGGTCTCAGCTATGGCTACACCTTC. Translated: CATSEGGQGLSYGYTF.

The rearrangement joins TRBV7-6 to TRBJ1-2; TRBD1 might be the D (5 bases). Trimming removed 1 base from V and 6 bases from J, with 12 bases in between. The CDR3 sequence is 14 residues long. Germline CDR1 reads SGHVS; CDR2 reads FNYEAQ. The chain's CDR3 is CASSLGPGNDGYTF. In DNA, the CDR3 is TGTGCCAGCAGCTTAGGTCCAGGGAATGATGGCTACACCTTC.